The clone carrying this T cell receptor beta chain has more than one count but fewer than ten. These data belong to a study of regulatory T cells in long-lasting Graves disease. Stated time point: newly diagnosed GD, antithyroid drugs for less than 3 months. The TCR library used RNA extracted from PBMCs. Germline lookup yields CDR1 KGHSH and CDR2 LQKENI. V shed 5 bases and J shed 0 bases, with 11 bases lying between them. This CDR3 is built from 15 residues. TCR beta libraries were built with iRepertoire HTBI primers and Arm-PCR of CDR3 regions. TCRdb itself ran the multiplex PCR reads through MiXCR, one entry per CDR3 protein. The data show about 310,000 distinct CDR3 sequences, roughly 18% seen once.

This sequence was found in a female donor with Graves disease. The chain has TRBV18 and TRBJ1-5; perhaps TRBD1 as D (6 bases). The starting material was peripheral blood mononuclear cells (PBMCs), obtained at new diagnosis, from a patient treated with antithyroid drugs. Here the CDR3 DNA reads TGTGCCAGCTCATCGACAGGACTTAGCAATCAGCCCCAGCATTTT. This translates into CASSSTGLSNQPQHF. The full variable domain, its missing parts supplied by reference TRBV18 and TRBJ1-5, is NAGVMQNPRHLVRRRGQEARLRCSPMKGHSHVYWYRQLPEEGLKFMVYLQKENIIDESGMPKERFSAEFPKEGPSILRIQQVVRGDSAAYFCASSSTGLSNQPQHFGDGTRLSIL.